This TCR beta chain was observed in a study of cytomegalovirus exposure and HLA in healthy donors. Overall study: Roughly 180 million T cells yielded 120 million or so unique TCR beta sequences, as an earlier analysis found.

This CDR3 spans 12 amino acids. CDR1 is MNHEY and CDR2 is SMNVEV in the germline V gene (reference sequence). The PCR made use of 60 Vbeta and 13 Jbeta primers. Assay used: immunoSEQ multiplex PCR; TCRdb lists only in-frame clones, some missing. This sample has 100,000 to 150,000 clones, with over 70% found just once. Worth noting for this clone: Its target is unknown. At one end, the junction sequence differs from germline, possibly due to a read error.

Study results and caveats: Most sequenced TCRs were rare (though some public TCRs occurred in many donors).

The rearrangement links TRBV27 to TRBJ1-2, with TRBD1 matching 10 bases. Sequenced material: PBMCs. This receptor was identified in a woman aged 40 to 49 in good health and CMV-seronegative. CDR3 in amino acids: CASSWDRGHWHF. Written as DNA, the CDR3 is TGTGCCAGCAGTTGGGACAGGGGTCATTGGCACTTC.